This T cell receptor (beta chain) is from a study of blood T cells in healthy people across ages. About the study: Roughly one uniquely barcoded beta molecule per two T cells was captured.

This clonotype was recorded a few times. What it binds is unknown. Alongside a J-beta primer mix, a sample-barcoded 5' primer served in a second PCR lasting about 7 to 12 cycles. TCRdb redid the calling of the 5' RACE reads with MiXCR, one entry per CDR3 protein. The sample carries about 1,800,000 distinct CDR3 sequences, approximately 30% recorded once. V shed 3 bases and J shed 3 bases, with 15 bases lying between them. Germline-derived CDR1 and CDR2 are SGHRS and YFSETQ. The CDR3 covers 15 residues. Study results and caveats: There were more naive CD4+ cells and higher diversity in long-lived donors than in aged donors.

The sequenced material came from blood. The sequence was collected from a young woman in good health. The chain joins TRBV5-1 to TRBJ2-5, with D possibly matching TRBD1 (7 bases). The CDR3 reads CASSWGTAGEETQYF. CDR3 sequence (DNA): TGCGCCAGCAGCTGGGGGACAGCGGGTGAAGAGACCCAGTACTTC.